This TCR beta chain was profiled in a study of post-analysis software for immune sequencing data. Whole-study findings and limits: The authors found that F measure strongly co-clustered same-batch samples. TRBV segments more frequent in patients than in controls numbered roughly 5 and included TRBV5-6, TRBV5-1 and TRBV20-1. Multiple sclerosis patients showed significantly lower normalized Chao1 diversity than controls did.

TCR beta libraries were prepared from cDNA with unique molecular identifiers. T cells numbering about 0.85 to 10 million yielded cDNA molecules that totaled roughly 0.5 million. One entry per CDR3 protein, called by TCRdb with MiXCR from the PCR reads. Among 430,000 or so distinct CDR3 sequences, 39% were seen once, and the ten largest hold 6.5% to 8%. The CDR3 covers 13 residues. CDR1 is MNHEY and CDR2 is SVGAGI in the germline V gene. On this clonotype: What it binds is unknown. The junction departs from germline at one end; a sequencing error may be responsible.

This chain connects TRBV6-5 to TRBJ1-2; D gene ambiguous. The receptor was derived from a girl aged 2-10 years with multiple sclerosis. The sample comprised blood. The CDR3 reads CASSYQGLDGYTF. CDR3 DNA: TGTGCCAGTAGTTACCAAGGCTTGGATGGCTACACCTTC.